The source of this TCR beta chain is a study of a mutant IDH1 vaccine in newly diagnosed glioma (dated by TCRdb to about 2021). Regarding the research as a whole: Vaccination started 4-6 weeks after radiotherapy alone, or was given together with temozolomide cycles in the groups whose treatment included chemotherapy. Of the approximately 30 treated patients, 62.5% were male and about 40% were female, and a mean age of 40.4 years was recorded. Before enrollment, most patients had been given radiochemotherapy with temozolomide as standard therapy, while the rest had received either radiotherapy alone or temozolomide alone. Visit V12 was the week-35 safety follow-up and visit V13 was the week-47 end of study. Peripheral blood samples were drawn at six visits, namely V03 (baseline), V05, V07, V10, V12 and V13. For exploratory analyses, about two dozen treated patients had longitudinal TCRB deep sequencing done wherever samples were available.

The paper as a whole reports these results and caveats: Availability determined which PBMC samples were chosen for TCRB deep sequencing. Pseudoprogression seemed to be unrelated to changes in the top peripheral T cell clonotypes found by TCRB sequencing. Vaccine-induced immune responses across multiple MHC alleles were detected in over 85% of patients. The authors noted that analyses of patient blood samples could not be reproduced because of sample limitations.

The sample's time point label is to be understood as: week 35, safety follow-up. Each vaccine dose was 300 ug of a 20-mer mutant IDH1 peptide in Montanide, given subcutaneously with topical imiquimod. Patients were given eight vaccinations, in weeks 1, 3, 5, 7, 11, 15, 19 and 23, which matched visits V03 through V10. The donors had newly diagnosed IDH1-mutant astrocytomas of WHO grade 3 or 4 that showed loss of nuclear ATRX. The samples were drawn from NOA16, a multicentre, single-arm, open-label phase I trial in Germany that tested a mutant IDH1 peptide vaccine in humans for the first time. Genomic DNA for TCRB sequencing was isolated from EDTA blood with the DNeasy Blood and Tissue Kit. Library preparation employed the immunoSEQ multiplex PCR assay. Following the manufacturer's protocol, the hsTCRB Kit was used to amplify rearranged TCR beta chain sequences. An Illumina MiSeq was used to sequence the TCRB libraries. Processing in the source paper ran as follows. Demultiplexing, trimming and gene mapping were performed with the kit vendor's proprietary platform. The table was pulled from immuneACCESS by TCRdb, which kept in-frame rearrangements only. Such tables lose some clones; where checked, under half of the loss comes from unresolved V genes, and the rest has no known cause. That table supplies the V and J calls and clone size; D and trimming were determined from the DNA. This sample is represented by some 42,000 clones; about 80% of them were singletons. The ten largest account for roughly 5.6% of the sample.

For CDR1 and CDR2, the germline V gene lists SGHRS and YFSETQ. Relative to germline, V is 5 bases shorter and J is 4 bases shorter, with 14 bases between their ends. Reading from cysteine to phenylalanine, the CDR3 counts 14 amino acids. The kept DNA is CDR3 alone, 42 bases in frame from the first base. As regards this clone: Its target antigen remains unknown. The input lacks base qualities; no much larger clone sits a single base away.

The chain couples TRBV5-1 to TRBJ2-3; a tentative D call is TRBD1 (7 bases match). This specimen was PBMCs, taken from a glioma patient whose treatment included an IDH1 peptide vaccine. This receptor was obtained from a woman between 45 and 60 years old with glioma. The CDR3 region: CASRRQGGPDTQYF. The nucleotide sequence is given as TGCGCCAGCAGAAGGCAGGGGGGCCCAGATACGCAGTATTTT.